The rows below give T cell receptor beta chains drawn from one sample of a study of response to subunit inactivated influenza vaccine. MiXCR was run by TCRdb on the RT-PCR reads, yielding one entry per CDR3 protein. The data show about 190,000 distinct CDR3 sequences, approximately 15% seen once. Sample: CD8+ T cells sorted from PBMCs, taken approximately 5 days after vaccination. The source of these receptors is a man aged 45 to 65 who received an inactivated influenza vaccine. The CDR3 runs from the conserved cysteine through the conserved F or W. Fields, in order: D gene, J gene, clone size, V gene, CDR3 DNA, CDR3 protein. D genes are given only for firm matches. Expanded clones are given a class, and other clones once, few, many or no size at all.

>-|TRBJ2-4|-|TRBV15
TGTGCCACCAGCAGAGATTTCCAGGTTGCCAAAAACATTCAGTACTTC
CATSRDFQVAKNIQYF
>-|TRBJ2-1|-|TRBV11-2
TGTGCCAGCAGCTTAGTCCCCCCTCTCGAGCCAGGCAAAACGAATGAGCAGTTCTTC
CASSLVPPLEPGKTNEQFF
>-|TRBJ2-7|few|TRBV27
TGTGCCAGCAGTACGACTAGTAACCCCTACGAGCAGTACTTC
CASSTTSNPYEQYF
>-|TRBJ2-5|few|TRBV5-1
TGCGCCAGCAGCTTGGGTGAGGGCCGGGAGACCCAGTACTTC
CASSLGEGRETQYF
>-|TRBJ1-5|few|TRBV12-3/TRBV12-4
TGTGCCAGCAGTTCGGGACTGAGTTATCAGCCCCAGCATTTT
CASSSGLSYQPQHF
>-|TRBJ1-2|few|TRBV20-1
TGCAGTGCTAGAGATTTGGCAGGGCTATATGGCTACACCTTC
CSARDLAGLYGYTF
>-|TRBJ1-1|-|TRBV6-2/TRBV6-3
TGTGCCAGCAGTTACTTCTCCCTCGCTGAAGCTTTCTTT
CASSYFSLAEAFF
>-|TRBJ2-7|many|TRBV29-1
TGCAGCGTTGAAAAGACGGACCCCTGGGAGCAGTACTTC
CSVEKTDPWEQYF
>TRBD1|TRBJ2-3|few|TRBV7-9
TGTGCCAGCAGCGCGGACAGGCCCCGGGTAGATACGCAGTATTTT
CASSADRPRVDTQYF
>TRBD2|TRBJ2-7|-|TRBV28
TGTGCCAGCAGCGACTATAGCGGGGGCAGCTACGAGCAGTACTTC
CASSDYSGGSYEQYF
>TRBD2|TRBJ2-5|few|TRBV7-9
TGTGCCAGCAGCTTAGTGGCGGGAGTACAAGAGACCCAGTACTTC
CASSLVAGVQETQYF
>TRBD1|TRBJ2-2|-|TRBV7-3
TGTGCCAGCAGCGGGCCGGACAGGGCGCCCGGGGAGCTGTTTTTT
CASSGPDRAPGELFF
>-|TRBJ1-2|-|TRBV12-3/TRBV12-4
TGTGCCAGCAGTCTTGGGGGATTTTCTGGCTACACCTTC
CASSLGGFSGYTF
>-|TRBJ1-1|-|TRBV28
TGTGCCAGCAGTGCCTATCGGGGGGGTTACACTGAAGCTTTCTTT
CASSAYRGGYTEAFF
>-|TRBJ2-1|many|TRBV11-3
TGTGCCAGCAGCTTAGGGGGGGATGAGCAGTTCTTC
CASSLGGDEQFF
>-|TRBJ1-6|-|TRBV28
TGTGCCAGCAGTTTAACGGCTAATTCACCCCTCCACTTT
CASSLTANSPLHF
>-|TRBJ2-5|few|TRBV9
TGTGCCAGCAGTCCCAGGCGATCGTACCAAGAGACCCAGTACTTC
CASSPRRSYQETQYF
>-|TRBJ2-7|-|TRBV20-1
TGCAGTGGCGGGGTGTACTACGAGCAGTACTTC
CSGGVYYEQYF
>-|TRBJ2-5|few|TRBV12-3/TRBV12-4
TGTGCCAGCAGTTTAGAAGGAATAAAAGAGACCCAGTACTTC
CASSLEGIKETQYF
>-|TRBJ2-3|once|TRBV12-3/TRBV12-4
TGTGCCAGCAGTTTGTGCCCCACATCTGAAGAGGATACGCAGTATTTT
CASSLCPTSEEDTQYF
>TRBD2|TRBJ2-3|few|TRBV9
TGTGCCAGCAGCTTCTCACTAGCGGAGGCCACAGATACGCAGTATTTT
CASSFSLAEATDTQYF
>-|TRBJ2-1|-|TRBV6-2/TRBV6-3
TGTGCCAGCAGTTTCCCCCTTACTTACAATGAGCAGTTCTTC
CASSFPLTYNEQFF
>TRBD2|TRBJ2-7|few|TRBV20-1
TGCAGTGCTAGTATGGGACTAGCGGGGGCGAGCTCCTACGAGCAGTACTTC
CSASMGLAGASSYEQYF
>TRBD2|TRBJ2-1|-|TRBV27
TGTGCCAGCAGTTTCTTAGCGGGAGTGTCCTACAATGAGCAGTTCTTC
CASSFLAGVSYNEQFF
>-|TRBJ2-7|-|TRBV20-1
TGCAGTGCTAGAGATCGGTTGGGGGCCTACGAGCAGTACTTC
CSARDRLGAYEQYF
>TRBD1|TRBJ1-3|-|TRBV28
TGTGCCAGCAGGCTAGACAGGGGGCCTGGAAACACCATATATTTT
CASRLDRGPGNTIYF
>TRBD1|TRBJ2-1|many|TRBV11-2
TGTGCCAGCAGCTTCGGGACAGGAGGGAATGAGCAGTTCTTC
CASSFGTGGNEQFF
>-|TRBJ1-3|few|TRBV2
TGTGCCAGCAGTCGACCTGACGAGCCTGGAAACACCATATATTTT
CASSRPDEPGNTIYF
>-|TRBJ1-1|-|TRBV30
TGTGCCTGGAGTGTACGGAGTATGAACACTGAAGCTTTCTTT
CAWSVRSMNTEAFF
>TRBD1|TRBJ2-2|-|TRBV6-5
TGTGCCAGCAGTTTAGACAGGGGGCGATACACCGGGGAGCTGTTTTTT
CASSLDRGRYTGELFF